This is a list of T cell receptor beta chains from one sample in a study of blood T cell repertoires in COVID-19. TCRdb keeps only in-frame clones here, not all; method: immunoSEQ multiplex PCR. Of fewer than 200,000 clones in the sample, just under 90% were seen once. Sequences were obtained from peripheral blood. All receptors come from a woman in her 70s with COVID-19, enrolled during active disease. CDR3s include the opening cysteine and the closing phenylalanine or tryptophan. Each record gives: D gene, J gene, CDR3 length, clone size, V gene, CDR3 DNA, CDR3 protein. The D gene is left open where the match is weak. Size is stated for part of the rows, as once, few or many counts, or as a class when the clone is expanded.

D gene: -; J gene: TRBJ2-7; CDR3 length: 13; clone size: -; V gene: TRBV27; CDR3 DNA: TGTGCCAGCAGTCCCATTTGGGGGGACGAGCAGTACTTC; CDR3 protein: CASSPIWGDEQYF
D gene: -; J gene: TRBJ1-2; CDR3 length: 14; clone size: -; V gene: TRBV5-1; CDR3 DNA: TGCGCCAGCAGCCCCGGACAGACGGTCTATGGCTACACCTTC; CDR3 protein: CASSPGQTVYGYTF
D gene: -; J gene: TRBJ1-6; CDR3 length: 16; clone size: -; V gene: TRBV25-1; CDR3 DNA: TGTGCCAGCAGTGACCTAAACAGGGTGGGGAATTCACCCCTCCACTTT; CDR3 protein: CASSDLNRVGNSPLHF
D gene: -; J gene: TRBJ2-5; CDR3 length: 18; clone size: -; V gene: TRBV7-3; CDR3 DNA: TGTGCCAGCAGCCTCCGACAGGGAGGCTCAATATTCTCGGAGACCCAGTACTTC; CDR3 protein: CASSLRQGGSIFSETQYF
D gene: TRBD1; J gene: TRBJ1-2; CDR3 length: 14; clone size: -; V gene: TRBV6-5; CDR3 DNA: TGTGCCAGCAGGCGTACAGGGGGTAAAAATGGCTACACCTTC; CDR3 protein: CASRRTGGKNGYTF
D gene: -; J gene: TRBJ1-5; CDR3 length: 16; clone size: once; V gene: TRBV10-3; CDR3 DNA: TGTGCCATCAGTGAGTACCTGGACGGGGATAATCAGCCCCAGCATTTT; CDR3 protein: CAISEYLDGDNQPQHF
D gene: -; J gene: TRBJ2-5; CDR3 length: 15; clone size: -; V gene: TRBV27; CDR3 DNA: TGTGCCAGCAGTCCACCAGGGGTGAGTCAAGAGACCCAGTACTTC; CDR3 protein: CASSPPGVSQETQYF
D gene: -; J gene: TRBJ2-1; CDR3 length: 11; clone size: -; V gene: TRBV28; CDR3 DNA: TGTGCCAGCAGTCCTAGGAGGGAGCAGTTCTTC; CDR3 protein: CASSPRREQFF
D gene: -; J gene: TRBJ1-1; CDR3 length: 15; clone size: -; V gene: TRBV24-1; CDR3 DNA: TGTGCCACCAGTGATCCGAACCGCCAGGTCACTGAAGCTTTCTTT; CDR3 protein: CATSDPNRQVTEAFF
D gene: -; J gene: TRBJ2-7; CDR3 length: 15; clone size: -; V gene: TRBV21-1; CDR3 DNA: TGTGCCAGCAGCAAATTACAGGTGGAGGGGTACGAGCGGTACTTC; CDR3 protein: CASSKLQVEGYERYF